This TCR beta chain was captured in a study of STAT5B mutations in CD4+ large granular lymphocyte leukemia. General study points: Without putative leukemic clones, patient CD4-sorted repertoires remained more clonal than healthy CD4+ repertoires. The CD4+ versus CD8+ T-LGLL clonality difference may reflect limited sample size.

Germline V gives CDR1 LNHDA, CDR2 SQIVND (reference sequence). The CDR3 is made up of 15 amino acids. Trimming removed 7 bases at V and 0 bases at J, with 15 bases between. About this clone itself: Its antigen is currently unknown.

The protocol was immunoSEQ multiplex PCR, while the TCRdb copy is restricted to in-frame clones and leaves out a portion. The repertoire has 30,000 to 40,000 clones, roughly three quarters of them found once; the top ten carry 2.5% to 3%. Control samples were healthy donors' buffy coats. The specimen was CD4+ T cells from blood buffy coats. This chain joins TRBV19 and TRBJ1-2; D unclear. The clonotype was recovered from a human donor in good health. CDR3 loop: CASTILRTANYGYTF. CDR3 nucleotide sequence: TGTGCCAGTACCATTCTCAGGACGGCTAACTATGGCTACACCTTC. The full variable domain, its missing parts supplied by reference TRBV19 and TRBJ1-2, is DGGITQSPKYLFRKEGQNVTLSCEQNLNHDAMYWYRQDPGQGLRLIYYSQIVNDFQKGDIAEGYSVSREKKESFPLTVTSAQKNPTAFYLCASTILRTANYGYTFGSGTRLTVV.